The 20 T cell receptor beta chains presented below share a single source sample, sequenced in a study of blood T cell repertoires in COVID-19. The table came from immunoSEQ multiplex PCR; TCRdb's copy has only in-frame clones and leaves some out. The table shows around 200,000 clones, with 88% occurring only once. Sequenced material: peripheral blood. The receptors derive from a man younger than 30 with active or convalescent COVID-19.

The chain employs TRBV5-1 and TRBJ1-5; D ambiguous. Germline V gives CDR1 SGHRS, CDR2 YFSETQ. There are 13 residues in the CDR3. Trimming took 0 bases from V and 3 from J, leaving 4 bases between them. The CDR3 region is CASSLDTNQPQHF. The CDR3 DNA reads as TGCGCCAGCAGCTTGGACACCAATCAGCCCCAGCATTTT.

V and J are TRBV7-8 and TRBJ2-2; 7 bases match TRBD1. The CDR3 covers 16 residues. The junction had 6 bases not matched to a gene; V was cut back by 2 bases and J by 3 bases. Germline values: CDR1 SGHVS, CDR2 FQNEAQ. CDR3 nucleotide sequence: TGTGCCAGCAGCTTATATCCGACAGGGTACACCGGGGAGCTGTTTTTT. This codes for CASSLYPTGYTGELFF.

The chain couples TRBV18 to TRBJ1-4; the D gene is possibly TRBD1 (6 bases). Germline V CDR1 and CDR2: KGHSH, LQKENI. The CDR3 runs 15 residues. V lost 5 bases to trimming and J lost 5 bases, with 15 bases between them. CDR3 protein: CASSSLQGPNEKLFF. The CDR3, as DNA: TGTGCCAGCTCATCTTTACAGGGTCCGAATGAAAAACTGTTTTTT. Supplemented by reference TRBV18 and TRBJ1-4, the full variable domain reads NAGVMQNPRHLVRRRGQEARLRCSPMKGHSHVYWYRQLPEEGLKFMVYLQKENIIDESGMPKERFSAEFPKEGPSILRIQQVVRGDSAAYFCASSSLQGPNEKLFFGSGTQLSVL.

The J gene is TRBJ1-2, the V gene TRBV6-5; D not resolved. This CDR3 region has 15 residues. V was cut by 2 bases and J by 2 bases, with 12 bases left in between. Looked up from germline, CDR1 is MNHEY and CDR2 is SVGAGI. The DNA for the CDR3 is TGTGCCAGCAGTTACCTCCCTGGGAGGAACTATGGCTACACCTTC. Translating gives CASSYLPGRNYGYTF.

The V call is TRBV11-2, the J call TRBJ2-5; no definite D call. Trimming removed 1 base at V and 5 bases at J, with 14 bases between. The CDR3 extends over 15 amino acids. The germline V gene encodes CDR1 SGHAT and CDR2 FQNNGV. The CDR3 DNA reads TGTGCCAGCAGCTTAGGCGGTCGCCTCGGGGAGACCCAGTACTTC. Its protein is CASSLGGRLGETQYF.

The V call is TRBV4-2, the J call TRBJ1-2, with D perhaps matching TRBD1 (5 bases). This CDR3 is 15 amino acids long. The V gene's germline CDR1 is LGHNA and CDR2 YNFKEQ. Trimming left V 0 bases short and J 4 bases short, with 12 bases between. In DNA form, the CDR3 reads TGTGCCAGCAGCCAAGATGCAGGTCAGGGCTATGGCTACACCTTC. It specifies CASSQDAGQGYGYTF.

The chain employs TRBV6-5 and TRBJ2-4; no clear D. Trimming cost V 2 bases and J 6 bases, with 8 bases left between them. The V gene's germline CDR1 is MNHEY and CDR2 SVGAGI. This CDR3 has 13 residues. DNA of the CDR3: TGTGCCAGCAGTTACGAATCGAGAAACATTCAGTACTTC. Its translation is CASSYESRNIQYF.

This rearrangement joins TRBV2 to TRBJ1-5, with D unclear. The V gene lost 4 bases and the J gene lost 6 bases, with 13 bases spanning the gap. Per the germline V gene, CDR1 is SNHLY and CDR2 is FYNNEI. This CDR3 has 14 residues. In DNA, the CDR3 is TGTGCCAGCAGTGTGGTGGAGGACTCTCAGCCCCAGCATTTT. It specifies CASSVVEDSQPQHF.

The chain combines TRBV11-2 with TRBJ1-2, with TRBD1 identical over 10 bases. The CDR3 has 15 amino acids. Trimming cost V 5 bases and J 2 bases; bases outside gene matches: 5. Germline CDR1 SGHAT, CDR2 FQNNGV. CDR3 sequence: CASSPRTGGNYGYTF. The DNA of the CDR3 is TGTGCCAGCAGCCCCCGGACAGGGGGGAACTATGGCTACACCTTC.

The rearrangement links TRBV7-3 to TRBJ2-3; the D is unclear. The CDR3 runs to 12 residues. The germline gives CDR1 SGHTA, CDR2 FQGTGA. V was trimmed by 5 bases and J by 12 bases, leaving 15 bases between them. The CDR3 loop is CASSASSFPQYF. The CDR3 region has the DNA TGTGCCAGCAGCGCCTCTAGTTTTCCTCAGTATTTT.

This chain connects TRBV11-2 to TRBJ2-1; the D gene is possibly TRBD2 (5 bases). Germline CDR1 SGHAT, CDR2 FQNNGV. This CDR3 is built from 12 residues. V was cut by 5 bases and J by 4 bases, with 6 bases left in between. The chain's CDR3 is CASSGGYNEQFF. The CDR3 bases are TGTGCCAGCAGCGGCGGGTACAATGAGCAGTTCTTC.

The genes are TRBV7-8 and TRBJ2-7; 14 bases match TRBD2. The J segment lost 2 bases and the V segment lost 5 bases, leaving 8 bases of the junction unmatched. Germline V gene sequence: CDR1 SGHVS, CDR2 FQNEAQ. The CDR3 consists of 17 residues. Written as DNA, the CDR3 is TGTGCCAGCAGCCTTGGACTAGCGGGAGGCCGCGCCTACGAGCAGTACTTC. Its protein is CASSLGLAGGRAYEQYF.

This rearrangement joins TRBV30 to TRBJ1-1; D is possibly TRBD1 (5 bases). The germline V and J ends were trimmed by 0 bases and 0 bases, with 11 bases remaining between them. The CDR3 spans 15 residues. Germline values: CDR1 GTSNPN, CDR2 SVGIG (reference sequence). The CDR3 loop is CAWSVRWTLNTEAFF. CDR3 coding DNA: TGTGCCTGGAGTGTAAGATGGACACTGAACACTGAAGCTTTCTTT.

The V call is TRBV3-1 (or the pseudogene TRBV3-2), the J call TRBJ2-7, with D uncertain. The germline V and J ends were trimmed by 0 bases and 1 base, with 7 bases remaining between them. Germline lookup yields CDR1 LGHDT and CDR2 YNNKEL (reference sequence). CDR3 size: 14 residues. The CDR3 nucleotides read TGTGCCAGCAGCCAAGATCTCGTTTCCTACGAGCAGTACTTC. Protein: CASSQDLVSYEQYF.

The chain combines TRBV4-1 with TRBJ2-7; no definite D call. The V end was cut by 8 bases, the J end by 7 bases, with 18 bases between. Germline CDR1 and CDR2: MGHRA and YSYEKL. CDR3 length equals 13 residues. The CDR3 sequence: CASQDPKRGEQYF. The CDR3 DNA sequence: TGCGCCAGCCAAGACCCGAAGAGAGGAGAGCAGTACTTC.

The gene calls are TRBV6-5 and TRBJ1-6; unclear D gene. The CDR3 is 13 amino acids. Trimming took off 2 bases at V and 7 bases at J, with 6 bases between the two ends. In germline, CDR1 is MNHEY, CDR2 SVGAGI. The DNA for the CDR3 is TGTGCCAGCAGTTACGAGTCGAATTCACCCCTCCACTTT. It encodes CASSYESNSPLHF.

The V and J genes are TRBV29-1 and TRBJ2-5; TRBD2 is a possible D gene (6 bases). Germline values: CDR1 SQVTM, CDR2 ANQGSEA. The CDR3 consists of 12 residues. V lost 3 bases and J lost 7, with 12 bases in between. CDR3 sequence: CSVEVWGGTQYF. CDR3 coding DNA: TGCAGCGTTGAGGTTTGGGGAGGGACCCAGTACTTC. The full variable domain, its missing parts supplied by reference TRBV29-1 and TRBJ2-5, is SAVISQKPSRDICQRGTSLTIQCQVDSQVTMMFWYRQQPGQSLTLIATANQGSEATYESGFVIDKFPISRPNLTFSTLTVSNMSPEDSSIYLCSVEVWGGTQYFGPGTRLLVL.

CDR3 amino acids: CASSPDRGDEKLFF. Written as DNA, the CDR3 is TGTGCCAGCAGTCCGGACAGGGGGGATGAAAAACTGTTTTTT. V gene TRBV6-5 combines with J gene TRBJ1-4, with 10 positions matching TRBD1. The germline CDR1 and CDR2 sequences are MNHEY and SVGAGI. CDR3 length: 14 amino acids. V dropped 5 bases and J dropped 6; count of bases not matched to a gene: 3.

This CDR3 reads CASSQTGSYEQYF. For the CDR3, the DNA is TGTGCCAGCAGCCAAACAGGTTCCTACGAGCAGTACTTC. The chain uses TRBV3-1 (or the pseudogene TRBV3-2) and TRBJ2-7, with D possibly TRBD1 on 5 matching bases. The CDR3 is made up of 13 amino acids. Germline CDR1 reads LGHDT; CDR2 reads YNNKEL (reference sequence). V lost 2 bases and J lost 1, with 6 bases in between.

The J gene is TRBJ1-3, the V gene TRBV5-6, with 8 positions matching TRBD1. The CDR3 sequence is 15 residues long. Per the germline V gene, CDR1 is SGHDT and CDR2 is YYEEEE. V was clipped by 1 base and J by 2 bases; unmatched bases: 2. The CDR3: CASSLSGGAGNTIYF. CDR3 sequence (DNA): TGTGCCAGCAGCTTGTCAGGGGGCGCTGGAAACACCATATATTTT.